A single sample gave rise to the 24 T cell receptor beta chains below, sequenced in a study of early T cells in non-severe SARS-CoV-2 infection. A single record per CDR3 protein comes from TCRdb applying MiXCR to the 5' RACE reads. The repertoire holds some 39,000 distinct CDR3 sequences, with under 4.5% as singletons. The sequencing sample was made of whole blood. The receptors were sampled from an adult who was a healthcare worker with PCR-confirmed SARS-CoV-2 infection or an uninfected control (not recorded which).

This clonotype has ten or more counts. The chain joins TRBV7-9 to TRBJ2-2; no definite D call. Germline V gene data show CDR1 as SEHNR and CDR2 as FQNEAQ (reference sequence). Trimming shortened V by 0 bases and J by 5 bases, and 7 bases separated the two germline ends. CDR3 length: 14 amino acids. Here the CDR3 reads CASSLAKTTGELFF. For the CDR3, the DNA is TGTGCCAGCAGCTTAGCGAAAACTACCGGGGAGCTGTTTTTT.

This chain connects TRBV5-5 to TRBJ2-7; TRBD1 aligns across 8 bases. The length of the CDR3 is 13 residues. V lost 3 bases and J lost 5; bases outside the gene matches: 4. The germline CDR1 and CDR2 sequences are SGHKS and YYEKEE (reference sequence). CDR3 region: CASSWTGSNEQYF. The CDR3 DNA reads as TGTGCCAGCAGCTGGACAGGGAGTAACGAGCAGTACTTC.

In its sample, this clonotype was seen many times. The chain joins TRBV20-1 to TRBJ2-1; TRBD2 matches at 9 bases. Germline CDR1 DFQATT, CDR2 SNEGSKA (reference sequence). With V trimmed by 1 base and J by 5 bases, 6 bases remained unmatched. The CDR3 sequence is 15 residues long. CDR3 nucleotide sequence: TGCAGTGCTAGAGTGGCAGCGGGAGGCCACAATGAGCAGTTCTTC. This encodes CSARVAAGGHNEQFF.

In its sample, this clonotype was seen many times. This CDR3 reads CASSLGQGADEAFF. The DNA for the CDR3 is TGTGCCAGCAGCTTGGGACAGGGGGCGGATGAAGCTTTCTTT. The chain has TRBV5-6 and TRBJ1-1; 10 positions agree with TRBD1. V shed 0 bases, J shed 7 bases, and the junction held 3 bases outside the gene matches. In germline, CDR1 is SGHDT, CDR2 YYEEEE. CDR3 length: 14 residues. Complete variable domain (other parts from reference TRBV5-6 and TRBJ1-1): DAGVTQSPTHLIKTRGQQVTLRCSPKSGHDTVSWYQQALGQGPQFIFQYYEEEERQRGNFPDRFSGHQFPNYSSELNVNALLLGDSALYLCASSLGQGADEAFFGQGTRLTVV.

This clonotype was counted ten times or more. The V gene is TRBV30, the J gene TRBJ2-3; D is perhaps TRBD2 (6 bases). Germline V gene sequence: CDR1 GTSNPN, CDR2 SVGIG (reference sequence). Deletions cut 1 base from V and 0 bases from J, with 8 bases between. This CDR3 is 14 amino acids long. CDR3 region: CAWSAGLSTDTQYF. As DNA, the CDR3 is TGTGCCTGGAGTGCGGGACTGAGCACAGATACGCAGTATTTT.

This clonotype was picked up a small number of times. The gene calls are TRBV10-2 and TRBJ1-3; D unresolved. Germline V lookup: CDR1 WSHSY, CDR2 SAAADI. Trimming took off 0 bases at V and 0 bases at J, with 6 bases between the two ends. CDR3 size: 15 residues. CDR3 region: CASSESALSGNTIYF. Written as DNA, the CDR3 is TGCGCCAGCAGTGAGTCGGCACTCTCTGGAAACACCATATATTTT.

This clonotype was counted at least ten times. The V call is TRBV20-1, the J call TRBJ2-7; weak D call: TRBD1 (5 bases). From germline, CDR1 is DFQATT and CDR2 SNEGSKA (reference sequence). CDR3 size: 13 residues. Trimming removed 5 bases at V and 2 bases at J, with 13 bases between. CDR3 protein: CSARMDTTYEQYF. CDR3 DNA sequence: TGCAGTGCTCGGATGGACACTACCTACGAGCAGTACTTC.

The chain has TRBV3-1 and TRBJ2-7; 9 bases match TRBD2. Trimming took 3 bases from V and 2 from J; bases not matched to a gene: 11. The CDR3 contains 17 residues. From germline, CDR1 is LGHDT and CDR2 YNNKEL (reference sequence). CDR3 amino acids: CASSHQGTGLAAYEQYF. Here the CDR3 DNA reads TGTGCCAGCAGCCACCAGGGGACGGGACTAGCAGCCTACGAGCAGTACTTC.

This clonotype was observed a handful of times. The chain uses TRBV7-3 and TRBJ2-3; no clear D gene. The CDR3 is 12 amino acids. Germline V gives CDR1 SGHTA, CDR2 FQGTGA. V lost 3 bases and J lost 8, with 9 bases in between. The DNA for the CDR3 is TGTGCCAGCAGCTTCCCGCCGGGTACGCAGTATTTT. This codes for CASSFPPGTQYF.

This clonotype has a count of ten or more. This rearrangement joins TRBV7-2 to TRBJ2-1; D not resolved. From germline, CDR1 is SGHTA and CDR2 FQGNSA. CDR3 length equals 14 residues. The germline V and J ends were trimmed by 5 bases and 5 bases, with 13 bases remaining between them. CDR3 amino acids: CASSPTDVHNEQFF. CDR3 bases: TGTGCCAGCAGCCCCACCGACGTCCACAATGAGCAGTTCTTC.

The chain couples TRBV25-1 to TRBJ1-2, with 7 bases fitting TRBD1. The CDR3 contains 12 residues. CDR1 is MGHDK and CDR2 is SYGVNS in the germline V gene. J was trimmed by 5 bases and V by 8 bases; bases with no gene match: 5. The CDR3 loop is CASRDSGYGYTF. The CDR3 bases are TGTGCCAGCCGGGACAGTGGATATGGCTACACCTTC.

Many counts were recorded for this clonotype. This chain links TRBV5-5 with TRBJ2-6; 8 bases agree with TRBD1. Germline CDR1 SGHKS, CDR2 YYEKEE (reference sequence). The trim removed 6 bases at V and 16 bases at J, leaving 18 bases unmatched. The CDR3 runs 15 residues. The CDR3 loop reads CASTAFPGQDPRLTF. The CDR3 DNA reads as TGTGCCAGCACCGCCTTTCCGGGACAGGATCCACGTCTGACTTTC. Together with reference TRBV5-5 and TRBJ2-6, the CDR3 gives the full variable domain: DAGVTQSPTHLIKTRGQQVTLRCSPISGHKSVSWYQQVLGQGPQFIFQYYEKEERGRGNFPDRFSARQFPNYSSELNVNALLLGDSALYLCASTAFPGQDPRLTFGAGSRLTVL.

The CDR3 region is CASGTGINYGYTF. The DNA of the CDR3 is TGTGCCAGCGGGACAGGGATTAACTATGGCTACACCTTC. The chain recombines TRBV6-1 with TRBJ1-2; TRBD1 matches 9 bases. V lost 8 bases to trimming and J lost 1 base; unmatched junction nucleotides: 2. This CDR3 has 13 amino acids. CDR1 is MNHNS, CDR2 SASEGT, per germline.

This clonotype came up many times. The chain combines TRBV19 with TRBJ1-1; TRBD1 matches at 8 bases. Germline V gene sequence: CDR1 LNHDA, CDR2 SQIVND (reference sequence). The CDR3 has 17 residues. The trim removed 5 bases at V and 0 bases at J, leaving 11 bases unmatched. This CDR3 reads CASSSVIDRGLNTEAFF. CDR3 nucleotide sequence: TGTGCCAGTAGTTCCGTTATAGACAGGGGCTTGAACACTGAAGCTTTCTTT.

This clonotype was seen ten or more times. The CDR3 DNA reads TGCAGCGTGGCCGAGGGAGCGGGAAGAGGAGAGCAGTTCTTC. Its translation: CSVAEGAGRGEQFF. The gene calls are TRBV29-1 and TRBJ2-1, with 7 bases aligning to TRBD2. With 6 bases clipped from V and 10 bases from J, the junction kept 15 bases outside the gene matches. Germline CDR1 SQVTM, CDR2 ANQGSEA. The CDR3 is 14 residues long.

The sample holds many counts of this clonotype. The chain is built from TRBV7-8 and TRBJ2-2; 8 nucleotides align to TRBD1. V shed 5 bases, J shed 4 bases, and the junction held 12 bases outside the gene matches. Germline loops: CDR1 SGHVS, CDR2 FQNEAQ. CDR3 size: 17 residues. The CDR3 coding sequence is TGTGCCAGCAGCCGCATGACAGGGGCGGGTAGCACCGGGGAGCTGTTTTTT. Its protein is CASSRMTGAGSTGELFF.

This clonotype appeared many times. V gene TRBV6-5 combines with J gene TRBJ1-2, with TRBD1 matching 7 bases. This CDR3 is 15 amino acids long. Looked up from germline, CDR1 is MNHEY and CDR2 is SVGAGI. The ends lost 0 bases at V and 4 bases at J; junction bases unmatched: 5. The chain's CDR3 is CASSYSSRGGYGYTF. In nucleotides, the CDR3 is TGTGCCAGCAGTTACTCGTCCAGGGGGGGCTATGGCTACACCTTC.

This clonotype was seen at least ten times. This rearrangement joins TRBV6-6 to TRBJ2-3; TRBD2 might be the D (6 bases). Germline V gene data show CDR1 as MNHNY and CDR2 as SVGAGI (reference sequence). V gave up 5 bases and J gave up 6 bases, with 12 bases separating them. The CDR3 extends over 13 amino acids. The CDR3 sequence is CASSTRGRDTQYF. The DNA of the CDR3 is TGTGCCAGCAGTACACGGGGGAGGGATACGCAGTATTTT.

This clonotype was seen ten or more times. V is TRBV9 and J is TRBJ1-5, with D uncertain. Deletions cut 7 bases from V and 0 bases from J, with 5 bases between. The CDR3 contains 12 residues. Germline V gene lookup returns CDR1 SGDLS and CDR2 YYNGEE. CDR3 region: CASGDSNQPQHF. The CDR3 bases are TGTGCCAGCGGGGATAGCAATCAGCCCCAGCATTTT.

The CDR3 nucleotides are TGCAGCGTTAATGAAGCTTTCTTT. This codes for CSVNEAFF. This chain links TRBV29-1 with TRBJ1-1; the D is unclear. CDR1 and CDR2 (germline): SQVTM, ANQGSEA. V lost 5 bases and J 7 bases, leaving 2 bases between the germline ends. The CDR3 is made up of 8 amino acids.

This clonotype was seen only a few times. The V call is TRBV6-1, the J call TRBJ2-7; 8 positions match TRBD2. CDR3 size: 15 residues. Germline assignment: CDR1 MNHNS and CDR2 SASEGT. The ends lost 0 bases at V and 3 bases at J; junction bases unmatched: 4. The CDR3 nucleotides read TGTGCCAGCAGTGAAGCCGGACTAGCCCTCTACGAGCAGTACTTC. Protein: CASSEAGLALYEQYF.

This clonotype was counted between two and nine times. CDR3 residues: CASSQIPSGTVGYTF. The DNA for the CDR3 is TGCGCCAGCAGCCAAATACCATCGGGGACAGTTGGCTACACCTTC. This chain connects TRBV4-1 to TRBJ1-2, with 7 bases identical to TRBD1. J was trimmed by 7 bases and V by 2 bases; bases with no gene match: 10. The CDR3 runs 15 residues. Germline CDR1 and CDR2: MGHRA and YSYEKL.

The chain has TRBV11-2 and TRBJ2-3, with D possibly matching TRBD2 (6 bases). Trimming took off 3 bases at V and 1 base at J, with 17 bases between the two ends. Germline values: CDR1 SGHAT, CDR2 FQNNGV. The CDR3 spans 17 residues. The CDR3 protein is CASSFDRDSEGTDTQYF. Here the CDR3 DNA reads TGTGCCAGCAGCTTTGACCGGGACTCCGAAGGCACAGATACGCAGTATTTT. The variable domain in full, completed from reference TRBV11-2 and TRBJ2-3, reads EAGVAQSPRYKIIEKRQSVAFWCNPISGHATLYWYQQILGQGPKLLIQFQNNGVVDDSQLPKDRFSAERLKGVDSTLKIQPAKLEDSAVYLCASSFDRDSEGTDTQYFGPGTRLTVL.

This clonotype has at least ten counts. The rearrangement uses TRBV12-3 or TRBV12-4 and TRBJ1-5; perhaps TRBD1 as D (6 bases). CDR3 length: 16 residues. V dropped 6 bases and J dropped 0 bases, with 15 bases sitting between them. The CDR3 DNA sequence: TGTGCCAGCAGCCCCGGGGGGGGGGCTAGCAATCAGCCCCAGCATTTT. This translates into CASSPGGGASNQPQHF.